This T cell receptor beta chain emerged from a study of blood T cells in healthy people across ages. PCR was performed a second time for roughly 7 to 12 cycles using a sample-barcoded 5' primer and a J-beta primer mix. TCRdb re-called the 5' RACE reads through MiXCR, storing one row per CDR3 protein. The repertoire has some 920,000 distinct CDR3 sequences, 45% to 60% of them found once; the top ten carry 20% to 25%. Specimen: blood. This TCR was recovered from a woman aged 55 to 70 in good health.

The CDR3 DNA sequence: TGTGCCAGCAGTCAAAGACAGGGGAACACTGAAGCTTTCTTT. Encoded protein: CASSQRQGNTEAFF. This chain joins TRBV2 and TRBJ1-1; TRBD1 matches 7 bases. With V trimmed by 5 bases and J by 1 base, 4 bases remained unmatched. This CDR3 contains 14 residues. Germline CDR1 reads SNHLY; CDR2 reads FYNNEI.